These T cell receptor beta chains were read from a single sample in a study of T-cell reconstitution after alpha-beta-depleted transplantation in children. From the PCR reads, TCRdb called clonotypes with MiXCR, one entry per CDR3 protein. The sample lists around 580,000 distinct CDR3 sequences, 27% occurring once. The input for sequencing was PBMCs, taken before TCRalphabeta/CD19-depleted stem cell transplant. The source is a boy less than two years old with Wiskott-Aldrich syndrome, due to receive a stem cell transplant. Each CDR3 is given with its conserved first and last residue. Each record gives: V gene, CDR3 protein.

>TRBV5-1
CASSPREGPGLAYNEQFF
>TRBV12-3/TRBV12-4
CASILRDTGELFF
>TRBV6-5
CASSGGFEQFF
>TRBV20-1
CSAYRTGGYNSPLHF
>TRBV6-6
CASSRNSNQPQHF
>TRBV18
CASSPMRNYEQYF
>TRBV7-2
CASNQGLDTQYF
>TRBV28
CASLKPNTGELFF
>TRBV30
CALNKGQRNSPLHF
>TRBV6-5
CASSYQTGRTEAFF
>TRBV20-1
CSARIDRGDTEAFF
>TRBV5-1
CASSTVEGYNEQFF
>TRBV6-1
CASSETLPGLSYNEQFF